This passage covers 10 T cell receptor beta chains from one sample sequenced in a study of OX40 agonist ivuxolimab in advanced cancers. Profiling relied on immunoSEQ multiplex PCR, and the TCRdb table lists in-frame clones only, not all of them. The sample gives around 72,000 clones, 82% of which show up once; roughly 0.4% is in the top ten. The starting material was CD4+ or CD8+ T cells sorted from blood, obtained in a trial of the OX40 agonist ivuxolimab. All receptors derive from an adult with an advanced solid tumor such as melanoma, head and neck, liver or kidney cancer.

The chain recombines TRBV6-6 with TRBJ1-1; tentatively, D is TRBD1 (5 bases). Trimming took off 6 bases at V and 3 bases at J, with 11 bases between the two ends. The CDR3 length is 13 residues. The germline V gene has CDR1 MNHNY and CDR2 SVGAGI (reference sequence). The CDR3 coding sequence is TGTGCCAGCAGAGACAGAATTTACACTGAAGCTTTCTTT. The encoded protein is CASRDRIYTEAFF.

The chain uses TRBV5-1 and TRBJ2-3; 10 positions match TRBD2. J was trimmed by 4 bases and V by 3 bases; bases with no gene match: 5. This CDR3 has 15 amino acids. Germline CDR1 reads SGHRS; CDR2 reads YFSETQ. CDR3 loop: CASSWLAGGPDTQYF. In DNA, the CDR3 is TGCGCCAGCAGCTGGTTAGCGGGGGGACCAGATACGCAGTATTTT. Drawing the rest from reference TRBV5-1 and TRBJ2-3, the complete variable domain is KAGVTQTPRYLIKTRGQQVTLSCSPISGHRSVSWYQQTPGQGLQFLFEYFSETQRNKGNFPGRFSGRQFSNSRSEMNVSTLELGDSALYLCASSWLAGGPDTQYFGPGTRLTVL.

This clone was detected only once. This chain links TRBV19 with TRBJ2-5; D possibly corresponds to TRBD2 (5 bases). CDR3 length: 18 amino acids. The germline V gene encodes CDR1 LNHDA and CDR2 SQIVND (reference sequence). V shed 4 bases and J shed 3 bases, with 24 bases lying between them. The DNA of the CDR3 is TGTGCCAGTAGTAACCCCCTCTCCCCCGGGGTAGGGAAAGAGACCCAGTACTTC. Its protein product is CASSNPLSPGVGKETQYF.

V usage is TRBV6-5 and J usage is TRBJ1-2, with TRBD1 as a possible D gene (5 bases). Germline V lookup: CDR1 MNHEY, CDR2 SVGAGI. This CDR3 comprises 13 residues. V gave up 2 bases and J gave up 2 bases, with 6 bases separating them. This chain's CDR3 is CASSYGQNYGYTF. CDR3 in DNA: TGTGCCAGCAGTTACGGACAAAACTATGGCTACACCTTC.

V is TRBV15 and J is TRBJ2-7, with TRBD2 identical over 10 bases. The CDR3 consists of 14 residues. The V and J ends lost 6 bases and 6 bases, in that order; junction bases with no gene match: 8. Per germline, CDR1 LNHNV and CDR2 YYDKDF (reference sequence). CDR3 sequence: CATSILAGEGEQYF. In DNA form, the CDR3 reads TGTGCCACCAGTATTCTAGCGGGAGAGGGCGAGCAGTACTTC.

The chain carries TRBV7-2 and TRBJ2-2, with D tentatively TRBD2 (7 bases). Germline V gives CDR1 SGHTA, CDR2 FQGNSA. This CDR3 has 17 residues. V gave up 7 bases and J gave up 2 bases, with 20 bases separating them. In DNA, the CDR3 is TGTGCCAGCACCCAACCCCCGGGGGGCCGTAACACCGGGGAGCTGTTTTTT. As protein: CASTQPPGGRNTGELFF. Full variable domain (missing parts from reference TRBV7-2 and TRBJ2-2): GAGVSQSPSNKVTEKGKDVELRCDPISGHTALYWYRQSLGQGLEFLIYFQGNSAPDKSGLPSDRFSAERTGGSVSTLTIQRTQQEDSAVYLCASTQPPGGRNTGELFFGEGSRLTVL.

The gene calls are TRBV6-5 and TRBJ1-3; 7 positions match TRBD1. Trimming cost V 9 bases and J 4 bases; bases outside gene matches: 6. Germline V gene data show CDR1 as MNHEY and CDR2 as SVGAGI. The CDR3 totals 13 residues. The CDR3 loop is CASSTGPGNTIYF. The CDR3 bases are TGTGCCAGTTCGACAGGGCCGGGAAACACCATATATTTT.

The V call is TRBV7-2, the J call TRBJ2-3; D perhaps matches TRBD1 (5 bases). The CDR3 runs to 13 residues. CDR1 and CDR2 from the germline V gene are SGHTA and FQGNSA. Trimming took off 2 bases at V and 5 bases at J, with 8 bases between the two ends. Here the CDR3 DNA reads TGTGCCAGCAGCTTATTCAGGGAAGATACGCAGTATTTT. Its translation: CASSLFREDTQYF.

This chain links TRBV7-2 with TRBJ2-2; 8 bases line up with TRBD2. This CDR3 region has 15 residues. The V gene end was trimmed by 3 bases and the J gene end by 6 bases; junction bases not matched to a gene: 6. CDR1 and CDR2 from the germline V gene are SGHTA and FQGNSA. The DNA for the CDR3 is TGTGCCAGCAGCTTGGGACTAGTAAAAGCCGGGGAGCTGTTTTTT. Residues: CASSLGLVKAGELFF.

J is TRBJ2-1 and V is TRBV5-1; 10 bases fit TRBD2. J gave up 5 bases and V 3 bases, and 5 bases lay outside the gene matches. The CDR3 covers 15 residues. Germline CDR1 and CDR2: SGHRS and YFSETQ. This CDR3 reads CASSSLAGADNEQFF. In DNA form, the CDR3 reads TGCGCCAGCAGCTCCCTAGCGGGAGCCGACAATGAGCAGTTCTTC. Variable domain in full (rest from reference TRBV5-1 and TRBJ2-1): KAGVTQTPRYLIKTRGQQVTLSCSPISGHRSVSWYQQTPGQGLQFLFEYFSETQRNKGNFPGRFSGRQFSNSRSEMNVSTLELGDSALYLCASSSLAGADNEQFFGPGTRLTVL.